These 22 T cell receptor beta chains were all obtained from the same sample, sequenced in a study of PD-L1 blockade in urothelial cancer (dated by TCRdb to the late 2010s). The library came from the immunoSEQ multiplex PCR assay. As stored in TCRdb, this immuneACCESS dataset retains in-frame rearrangements with V and J assigned. A fraction of the clones does not appear; measured against another copy, unresolved V genes explain less than half of the discrepancy, and the remainder lacks a known reason. Within this sample are 90,000 or so clones, with almost 90% of them counted one time only. The ten largest account for around 1.5% of the sample. The sample's time point label, in plain terms: pretreatment peripheral blood. Sample: PBMCs, taken around atezolizumab (anti-PD-L1) treatment. These receptors all come from a man aged 55 to 70 with urothelial cancer.

V usage is TRBV11-2 and J usage is TRBJ2-7, with D maybe TRBD1 (6 bases). There are 16 residues in the CDR3. Trimming removed 5 bases at V and 0 bases at J, with 17 bases between. Germline lookup yields CDR1 SGHAT and CDR2 FQNNGV. The chain's CDR3 is CASSQIRDKTSYEQYF. The CDR3 DNA follows: TGTGCCAGCAGCCAAATCCGGGACAAGACCTCCTACGAGCAGTACTTC.

This clone was observed a few times. The chain joins TRBV2 to TRBJ1-4; no definite D call. V was trimmed by 8 bases and J by 7 bases, leaving 11 bases between them. The germline V gene encodes CDR1 SNHLY and CDR2 FYNNEI. This CDR3 is built from 12 residues. The chain's CDR3 is CASGREPEKLFF. The CDR3 DNA reads TGTGCCAGCGGGAGGGAACCTGAAAAACTGTTTTTT.

The chain couples TRBV7-8 to TRBJ2-4; 8 bases are a match to TRBD1. Germline V gene sequence: CDR1 SGHVS, CDR2 FQNEAQ. The CDR3 length is 17 residues. V dropped 5 bases and J dropped 0; count of bases not matched to a gene: 9. The CDR3 DNA reads TGTGCCAGCAGCATAAACGACAGGGGTCTAGCCAAAAACATTCAGTACTTC. Its translation is CASSINDRGLAKNIQYF.

The genes are TRBV11-2 and TRBJ2-3; D is unresolved. This CDR3 contains 15 residues. V was pared by 1 base and J by 1 base, with 9 bases between. The germline CDR1 and CDR2 sequences are SGHAT and FQNNGV. CDR3: CASSLAPLGTDTQYF. DNA for the CDR3: TGTGCCAGCAGCTTAGCCCCCCTTGGCACAGATACGCAGTATTTT.

J is TRBJ2-3 and V is TRBV11-2, with 11 positions matching TRBD2. Trimming took 4 bases from V and 5 from J; bases not matched to a gene: 8. Germline CDR1 and CDR2: SGHAT and FQNNGV. This CDR3 region has 16 residues. The CDR3 sequence: CASSSDSGGAGDTQYF. CDR3 nucleotide sequence: TGTGCCAGCAGCTCTGATAGCGGGGGGGCCGGAGATACGCAGTATTTT.

CDR3 DNA sequence: TGTGCCAGCACCCCGCTGGGACTTGGGGCCAACGTCCTGACTTTC. It encodes CASTPLGLGANVLTF. V gene TRBV6-6 combines with J gene TRBJ2-6, with D possibly matching TRBD2 (6 bases). This CDR3 contains 15 residues. The germline V gene encodes CDR1 MNHNY and CDR2 SVGAGI (reference sequence). Trimming left V 7 bases short and J 3 bases short, with 13 bases between.

V is TRBV19 and J is TRBJ2-7, with D possibly being TRBD1 (5 bases). The CDR3 is made up of 15 amino acids. The ends were cut back, 1 base at V and 0 bases at J, with 10 bases in the middle. Germline CDR1 LNHDA, CDR2 SQIVND (reference sequence). The CDR3: CASSIVWQGSYEQYF. In DNA form, the CDR3 reads TGTGCCAGTAGTATAGTTTGGCAGGGCTCCTACGAGCAGTACTTC.

The genes are TRBV6-1 and TRBJ1-3; no firm D call. Germline V gene lookup returns CDR1 MNHNS and CDR2 SASEGT. The V end was cut by 4 bases, the J end by 2 bases, with 12 bases between. This CDR3 has 15 amino acids. CDR3 DNA: TGTGCCAGCAGTGGCCCGGTTCTTGCTGGAAACACCATATATTTT. It is translated as CASSGPVLAGNTIYF.

The chain links TRBV5-1 to TRBJ2-1; 7 nucleotides match TRBD2. The V gene end was trimmed by 7 bases and the J gene end by 6 bases; junction bases not matched to a gene: 19. The CDR3 runs 17 residues. Per the germline V gene, CDR1 is SGHRS and CDR2 is YFSETQ. The CDR3 is CASRRGGVAGVGNEQFF. The CDR3 DNA follows: TGCGCCAGCCGACGTGGGGGAGTTGCGGGAGTCGGCAATGAGCAGTTCTTC.

V and J are TRBV7-2 and TRBJ1-2; TRBD1 matches 7 bases. Germline values: CDR1 SGHTA, CDR2 FQGNSA. V shed 3 bases, J shed 8 bases, and the junction held 6 bases outside the gene matches. CDR3 size: 13 residues. The CDR3 DNA reads TGTGCCAGCAGCTTGCAGGGGGAGGTCGGCTACACCTTC. Protein: CASSLQGEVGYTF. The variable domain in full, with the rest retrieved from reference TRBV7-2 and TRBJ1-2, is GAGVSQSPSNKVTEKGKDVELRCDPISGHTALYWYRQSLGQGLEFLIYFQGNSAPDKSGLPSDRFSAERTGGSVSTLTIQRTQQEDSAVYLCASSLQGEVGYTFGSGTRLTVV.

The CDR3 sequence: CATGRQGFVGEAFF. The DNA for the CDR3 is TGTGCCACTGGAAGACAGGGTTTCGTCGGCGAAGCTTTCTTT. V usage is TRBV15 and J usage is TRBJ1-1; 7 bases align to TRBD1. The germline CDR1 and CDR2 sequences are LNHNV and YYDKDF (reference sequence). V gave up 9 bases and J gave up 8 bases; unmatched junction bases: 15. The length of the CDR3 is 14 residues.

This chain joins TRBV30 and TRBJ1-3; TRBD1 aligns across 10 bases. V dropped 2 bases and J dropped 2; count of bases not matched to a gene: 6. The germline CDR1 and CDR2 sequences are GTSNPN and SVGIG (reference sequence). This CDR3 has 16 residues. DNA for the CDR3: TGTGCCTGGAGTTCCCAGACAGGGGGCGCTGGAAACACCATATATTTT. Its protein is CAWSSQTGGAGNTIYF.

A note on this clone: Other DNA sequences in this sample translate to the same CDR3. The V gene is TRBV6-5, the J gene TRBJ2-5; 7 bases line up with TRBD2. CDR1 and CDR2 (germline): MNHEY, SVGAGI. The V gene end was trimmed by 6 bases and the J gene end by 4 bases; junction bases not matched to a gene: 8. The CDR3 is made up of 14 amino acids. CDR3 loop: CASSPSGLRETQYF. For the CDR3, the DNA is TGTGCCAGCAGCCCTAGCGGCCTGCGAGAGACCCAGTACTTC.

The gene calls are TRBV6-5 and TRBJ1-1; 8 bases are a match to TRBD1. V was pared by 6 bases and J by 1 base, with 7 bases of the junction left unmatched. Germline V gene sequence: CDR1 MNHEY, CDR2 SVGAGI. This CDR3 is built from 15 residues. The CDR3 loop reads CASRLPGQANTEAFF. The CDR3 DNA reads TGTGCCAGCAGGCTCCCGGGACAGGCGAACACTGAAGCTTTCTTT.

The genes are TRBV7-9 and TRBJ2-2; tentatively, D is TRBD1 (5 bases). The germline V gene encodes CDR1 SEHNR and CDR2 FQNEAQ (reference sequence). The CDR3 is 15 amino acids. Trimming pared 2 bases from V and 0 bases from J, leaving 7 bases between. CDR3 nucleotides: TGTGCCAGCAGCTTATCAGGGCCGAACACCGGGGAGCTGTTTTTT. It codes for CASSLSGPNTGELFF.

The rearrangement uses TRBV10-2 and TRBJ2-3; a possible D gene is TRBD2 (5 bases). Trimming left V 6 bases short and J 6 bases short, with 10 bases between. The CDR3 covers 12 residues. Germline V CDR1 and CDR2: WSHSY, SAAADI. The chain's CDR3 is CASRASYDTQYF. The CDR3 DNA sequence: TGCGCCAGCAGGGCTAGCTACGATACGCAGTATTTT.

This clone was seen only once. The chain's CDR3 is CASSSSGVGRSGETQYF. The CDR3 coding sequence is TGCGCCAGCAGCTCCTCCGGGGTCGGGAGGTCCGGGGAGACCCAGTACTTC. V and J are TRBV5-1 and TRBJ2-5; 7 bases agree with TRBD2. The trim removed 3 bases at V and 5 bases at J, leaving 16 bases unmatched. The CDR3 runs to 17 residues. Germline V gene sequence: CDR1 SGHRS, CDR2 YFSETQ.

The genes are TRBV29-1 and TRBJ2-3; TRBD2 agrees at 12 bases. CDR1 is SQVTM and CDR2 is ANQGSEA in the germline V gene. The CDR3 is made up of 16 amino acids. J gave up 2 bases and V 3 bases, and 6 bases lay outside the gene matches. The CDR3 region is CSVEASGGAYTDTQYF. CDR3 bases: TGCAGCGTTGAGGCTAGCGGGGGGGCATACACAGATACGCAGTATTTT.

The V gene is TRBV7-6, the J gene TRBJ2-1, with D possibly TRBD2 on 5 matching bases. The CDR3 is 14 residues long. Trimming stripped 4 bases from V and 3 bases from J, with 10 bases between. The germline V gene encodes CDR1 SGHVS and CDR2 FNYEAQ. CDR3 nucleotide sequence: TGTGCCAGCAGCTCCACTAGACACTACAATGAGCAGTTCTTC. It translates to CASSSTRHYNEQFF.

The chain recombines TRBV5-4 with TRBJ2-7; maybe TRBD2 (6 bases). Trimming left V 1 base short and J 4 bases short, with 15 bases between. CDR1 and CDR2 from the germline V gene are SGHNT and YYREEE (reference sequence). This CDR3 has 15 amino acids. CDR3 amino acids: CASSLLGLDSYEQYF. In nucleotides, the CDR3 is TGTGCCAGCAGCTTGTTGGGACTGGATAGTTACGAGCAGTACTTC.

The rearrangement links TRBV11-2 to TRBJ1-2, with D possibly matching TRBD1 (6 bases). Trimming shortened V by 1 base and J by 7 bases, and 16 bases separated the two germline ends. The germline CDR1 and CDR2 sequences are SGHAT and FQNNGV. This CDR3 comprises 15 residues. The CDR3 sequence is CASSLGQVRTGGYTF. In DNA, the CDR3 is TGTGCCAGCAGCTTAGGACAGGTTAGAACTGGTGGCTACACCTTC.

The rearrangement joins TRBV19 to TRBJ2-1, with D tentatively TRBD2 (6 bases). CDR1 is LNHDA, CDR2 SQIVND, per germline (reference sequence). CDR3 length equals 16 residues. Trimming shortened V by 6 bases and J by 1 base, and 16 bases separated the two germline ends. CDR3 nucleotides: TGTGCCAGTAGGCTATCAAGCGGGCCTTCCTACAATGAGCAGTTCTTC. This sequence encodes CASRLSSGPSYNEQFF.